A selection of T cell receptor beta chains follows, all from one sample in a study of blood T cells in healthy people across ages. Each CDR3 protein is one row after TCRdb ran MiXCR on the 5' RACE reads. This table has about 2 million distinct CDR3 sequences, 40% to 55% appearing once. Source material: blood. All receptors derive from a woman between 35 and 50 years old in good health. The CDR3 runs from the conserved cysteine through the conserved F or W. Each record gives: clone size, D gene, V gene, J gene, CDR3 protein, CDR3 DNA. A D gene is named only where the DNA matches it firmly. Size is omitted from some rows. Given values are once, few, many or a class for expanded clones.

clone_size: NA; d_call: NA; v_call: TRBV6-6; j_call: TRBJ2-2; cdr3_aa: CASSSRTGELFF; cdr3_nt: TGTGCCAGCTCTTCGCGGACCGGGGAGCTGTTTTTT
clone_size: NA; d_call: TRBD1; v_call: TRBV15; j_call: TRBJ1-6; cdr3_aa: CATSGRQGRLNSPLHF; cdr3_nt: TGTGCCACCAGCGGGAGACAGGGGAGGTTGAATTCACCCCTCCACTTT
clone_size: few; d_call: TRBD1; v_call: TRBV7-9; j_call: TRBJ2-7; cdr3_aa: CASNRDREGEQYF; cdr3_nt: TGTGCCAGCAACCGGGACAGGGAGGGGGAGCAGTACTTC
clone_size: few; d_call: NA; v_call: TRBV6-6; j_call: TRBJ2-2; cdr3_aa: CASSAEWGAGTGELFF; cdr3_nt: TGTGCCAGCAGTGCGGAGTGGGGCGCAGGAACCGGGGAGCTGTTTTTT
clone_size: NA; d_call: NA; v_call: TRBV28; j_call: TRBJ2-5; cdr3_aa: CASSLRGGAPQETQYF; cdr3_nt: TGTGCCAGCAGTTTAAGGGGGGGGGCCCCCCAAGAGACCCAGTACTTC
clone_size: NA; d_call: TRBD1; v_call: TRBV28; j_call: TRBJ1-2; cdr3_aa: CASSFSTGGGYTF; cdr3_nt: TGTGCCAGCAGTTTCTCGACAGGGGGAGGCTACACCTTC
clone_size: many; d_call: TRBD2; v_call: TRBV29-1; j_call: TRBJ2-7; cdr3_aa: CSVVGGADGEQYF; cdr3_nt: TGCAGCGTTGTGGGAGGGGCGGACGGCGAGCAGTACTTC
clone_size: few; d_call: TRBD1; v_call: TRBV28; j_call: TRBJ2-7; cdr3_aa: CASSETGVAQYF; cdr3_nt: TGTGCCAGCAGCGAGACAGGGGTCGCGCAGTACTTC
clone_size: few; d_call: TRBD2; v_call: TRBV7-9; j_call: TRBJ2-5; cdr3_aa: CASSPGGPETQYF; cdr3_nt: TGTGCCAGCAGCCCGGGGGGGCCTGAGACCCAGTACTTC
clone_size: NA; d_call: NA; v_call: TRBV28; j_call: TRBJ1-2; cdr3_aa: CASSWDFGYGYTF; cdr3_nt: TGTGCCAGCAGTTGGGATTTCGGCTATGGCTACACCTTC
clone_size: NA; d_call: NA; v_call: TRBV12-3/TRBV12-4; j_call: TRBJ1-1; cdr3_aa: CASSFYSRRNQPQAFF; cdr3_nt: TGTGCCAGCAGTTTTTATAGCAGGCGGAACCAACCCCAAGCTTTCTTT